The 30 T cell receptor beta chains below come from one sample, sequenced in a study of blood T cell repertoires in COVID-19. The repertoire was sequenced with immunoSEQ multiplex PCR; TCRdb's copy has only in-frame clones and lacks some. Among approximately 140,000 clones listed, 84% were seen once. Sequencing input: peripheral blood. The receptors come from a man aged 25-45 years with COVID-19, enrolled during active disease.

The chain combines TRBV4-2 with TRBJ2-2; D possibly corresponds to TRBD2 (5 bases). Germline assignment: CDR1 LGHNA and CDR2 YNFKEQ. The length of the CDR3 is 17 residues. V lost 2 bases to trimming and J lost 0 bases, with 13 bases between them. CDR3 region: CASSQNLRGTNTGELFF. The CDR3 nucleotides are TGTGCCAGCAGCCAAAATCTCCGGGGAACGAACACCGGGGAGCTGTTTTTT.

The chain recombines TRBV9 with TRBJ2-3; possibly TRBD2 for D (6 bases). The CDR3 totals 15 residues. In germline, CDR1 is SGDLS, CDR2 YYNGEE. The V end lost 0 bases, the J end lost 2 bases, and 10 bases lay between the germline ends. The CDR3: CASSVGAGPTDTQYF. The CDR3, as DNA: TGTGCCAGCAGCGTAGGTGCGGGACCCACAGATACGCAGTATTTT.

V and J are TRBV30 and TRBJ2-5; perhaps TRBD1 as D (6 bases). CDR3 size: 15 residues. In germline, CDR1 is GTSNPN, CDR2 SVGIG (reference sequence). With 4 bases removed from V and 5 bases from J, the gap between germline ends came to 20 bases. The CDR3 protein is CAWKRLGTSGETQYF. The DNA for the CDR3 is TGTGCCTGGAAGAGGTTGGGGACATCGGGGGAGACCCAGTACTTC.

The rearrangement links TRBV15 to TRBJ1-2; D is undetermined. The germline V and J ends were trimmed by 1 base and 0 bases, with 9 bases remaining between them. The germline gives CDR1 LNHNV, CDR2 YYDKDF (reference sequence). The CDR3 has 15 residues. The CDR3 bases are TGTGCCACCAGCAGAGCGAGGGAGGCTAACTATGGCTACACCTTC. As protein: CATSRAREANYGYTF.

This chain uses TRBV19 with TRBJ1-2; 7 bases match TRBD1. This CDR3 is built from 13 residues. Trimming removed 9 bases from V and 7 bases from J; junction bases left unmatched: 11. Per germline, CDR1 LNHDA and CDR2 SQIVND (reference sequence). CDR3 coding DNA: TGTGCCAGCCGATCGACAGGGTTGGGTGGCTACACCTTC. This codes for CASRSTGLGGYTF.

This clone has a single count. J is TRBJ2-3 and V is TRBV15, with a tentative D call TRBD1 (6 bases). The CDR3 consists of 15 residues. V was pared by 1 base and J by 2 bases, with 10 bases between. Germline CDR1 LNHNV, CDR2 YYDKDF (reference sequence). The CDR3 nucleotides are TGTGCCACCAGCAGAGGCGGACAGTCCACAGATACGCAGTATTTT. It yields the protein CATSRGGQSTDTQYF.

The V call is TRBV20-1, the J call TRBJ2-3; D not certain. Trimming cost V 0 bases and J 8 bases, with 3 bases left between them. There are 10 residues in the CDR3. Germline-derived CDR1 and CDR2 are DFQATT and SNEGSKA (reference sequence). CDR3 DNA: TGCAGTGCTAGAGAAGCTACGCAGTATTTT. Residues: CSAREATQYF.

The chain employs TRBV29-1 and TRBJ2-5, with D perhaps TRBD1 (6 bases). Trimming removed 4 bases at V and 7 bases at J, with 13 bases between. Germline CDR1 and CDR2: SQVTM and ANQGSEA. CDR3 length equals 12 residues. The CDR3 spells CSVVGGPGTQYF. The CDR3, as DNA: TGCAGCGTTGTAGGGGGTCCGGGGACCCAGTACTTC.

The V and J genes are TRBV2 and TRBJ2-2; D ambiguous. The ends were cut back, 2 bases at V and 5 bases at J, with 3 bases in the middle. There are 12 residues in the CDR3. CDR1 and CDR2 from the germline V gene are SNHLY and FYNNEI. The CDR3 protein is CASSEQTGELFF. Written as DNA, the CDR3 is TGTGCCAGCAGTGAACAAACCGGGGAGCTGTTTTTT.

CDR3 residues: CASSERRLDNEQFF. The CDR3 DNA reads TGTGCCAGCAGTGAAAGGCGGTTGGATAATGAGCAGTTCTTC. The V gene is TRBV6-1, the J gene TRBJ2-1; D unclear. Germline CDR1 and CDR2: MNHNS and SASEGT. The V end was cut by 2 bases, the J end by 7 bases, with 12 bases between. The CDR3 loop spans 14 amino acids.

The CDR3 loop reads CASSETGVGETQYF. As DNA, the CDR3 is TGTGCCAGCAGTGAGACAGGGGTGGGAGAGACCCAGTACTTC. The chain employs TRBV28 and TRBJ2-5, with 8 bases aligning to TRBD1. Germline trimming cut 5 bases from V and 4 bases from J; bases unmatched to any gene: 6. The CDR3 has 14 amino acids. Germline V gives CDR1 MDHEN, CDR2 SYDVKM.

As concerns this clone: This sample includes further DNA sequences coding for the same CDR3. The genes are TRBV2 and TRBJ1-1, with a possible D match to TRBD1 (5 bases). The V end was cut by 2 bases, the J end by 2 bases, with 6 bases between. The CDR3 sequence is 13 residues long. Germline CDR1 and CDR2: SNHLY and FYNNEI. The CDR3 here is CASSEQGNTEAFF. The CDR3, as DNA: TGTGCCAGCAGTGAACAGGGAAACACTGAAGCTTTCTTT.

The V and J genes are TRBV9 and TRBJ2-6, with unresolved D. Deletions cut 3 bases from V and 0 bases from J, with 13 bases between. CDR1 is SGDLS, CDR2 YYNGEE, per germline. The CDR3 consists of 17 residues. The CDR3 sequence is CASSARVLLSGANVLTF. The CDR3 DNA follows: TGTGCCAGCAGCGCCCGGGTCCTGCTCTCTGGGGCCAACGTCCTGACTTTC.

The genes are TRBV18 and TRBJ2-1; D is possibly TRBD2 (5 bases). The CDR3 is made up of 12 amino acids. V gave up 3 bases and J gave up 8 bases, with 8 bases separating them. Looked up from germline, CDR1 is KGHSH and CDR2 is LQKENI. The CDR3 spells CASSPDWDEQFF. The CDR3 nucleotides are TGTGCCAGCTCACCGGACTGGGATGAGCAGTTCTTC.

This clone was counted a single time. DNA for the CDR3: TGTGCCAGCAGTGATGTTTCGGGGTTCTCTAATGAAAAACTGTTTTTT. As protein: CASSDVSGFSNEKLFF. The V call is TRBV2, the J call TRBJ1-4; no clear D gene. The V end was cut by 3 bases, the J end by 3 bases, with 14 bases between. From germline, CDR1 is SNHLY and CDR2 FYNNEI. The CDR3 sequence is 16 residues long.

The chain joins TRBV7-9 to TRBJ1-6; no reliable D call. The CDR3 covers 13 residues. The germline V and J ends were trimmed by 2 bases and 15 bases, with 14 bases remaining between them. Germline CDR1 SEHNR, CDR2 FQNEAQ (reference sequence). The CDR3 DNA reads as TGTGCCAGCAGCTTATCCGACACTTTAAGCCTCCACTTT. This encodes CASSLSDTLSLHF. Drawing the rest from reference TRBV7-9 and TRBJ1-6, the complete variable domain is DTGVSQNPRHKITKRGQNVTFRCDPISEHNRLYWYRQTLGQGPEFLTYFQNEAQLEKSRLLSDRFSAERPKGSFSTLEIQRTEQGDSAMYLCASSLSDTLSLHFGNGTRLTVT.

V usage is TRBV19 and J usage is TRBJ1-2; D might be TRBD1 (6 bases). Germline V gene sequence: CDR1 LNHDA, CDR2 SQIVND (reference sequence). The V and J ends lost 4 bases and 6 bases respectively, with 12 bases between them. This CDR3 is built from 13 residues. As DNA, the CDR3 is TGTGCCAGTAGTAAAACCAACAGGGATGGCTACACCTTC. Its protein is CASSKTNRDGYTF.

The chain joins TRBV29-1 to TRBJ1-4; unclear D gene. This CDR3 is built from 12 residues. The germline V gene encodes CDR1 SQVTM and CDR2 ANQGSEA. V lost 4 bases and J 8 bases, leaving 11 bases between the germline ends. CDR3 amino acids: CSVGGSGEKLFF. DNA of the CDR3: TGCAGCGTTGGAGGGTCTGGAGAAAAACTGTTTTTT.

The chain recombines TRBV2 with TRBJ1-1, with D perhaps TRBD1 (6 bases). This CDR3 contains 11 residues. Germline assignment: CDR1 SNHLY and CDR2 FYNNEI. With 7 bases removed from V and 8 bases from J, the gap between germline ends came to 11 bases. In nucleotides, the CDR3 is TGTGCCAGCACTATAGGGACAGAAGCTTTCTTT. Translating gives CASTIGTEAFF.

V and J are TRBV14 and TRBJ2-5; 10 nucleotides line up with TRBD2. Germline V gene lookup returns CDR1 SGHDN and CDR2 FVKESK. The CDR3 is made up of 18 amino acids. With V trimmed by 4 bases and J by 5 bases, 16 bases remained unmatched. The CDR3 coding sequence is TGTGCCAGCAGCCCGCGCCCCCGATCTAGCGGGAGTATGGAGACCCAGTACTTC. Residues: CASSPRPRSSGSMETQYF.

With regard to this clone: Other DNA variants within this sample encode the same CDR3. The chain uses TRBV28 and TRBJ2-7; 7 nucleotides agree with TRBD1. From germline, CDR1 is MDHEN and CDR2 SYDVKM. Trimming took 6 bases from V and 2 from J; bases not matched to a gene: 10. The CDR3 consists of 15 residues. The CDR3 bases are TGTGCCAGCAGCCCGCAGAGGGGGCGCCCCTACGAGCAGTACTTC. Translating it yields CASSPQRGRPYEQYF.

The V gene is TRBV27, the J gene TRBJ1-4, with a possible D match to TRBD1 (5 bases). V lost 8 bases, J lost 0 bases, and 10 bases lay in between. The CDR3 is 14 amino acids. Germline loops: CDR1 MNHEY, CDR2 SMNVEV (reference sequence). CDR3 nucleotide sequence: TGTGCCAGCTCGGGGGAAGCAACTAATGAAAAACTGTTTTTT. Translation gives CASSGEATNEKLFF.

V gene TRBV5-1 combines with J gene TRBJ2-7; 8 nucleotides line up with TRBD2. The CDR3 runs to 15 residues. J was trimmed by 0 bases and V by 4 bases; bases with no gene match: 6. The germline V gene encodes CDR1 SGHRS and CDR2 YFSETQ. The CDR3 region is CASSPGGVYSYEQYF. CDR3 in DNA: TGCGCCAGCAGCCCCGGGGGGGTCTACTCCTACGAGCAGTACTTC.

This clone was seen more than once but under ten times. This sequence joins TRBV10-3 and TRBJ1-1; no firm D call. The CDR3 runs to 14 residues. Per germline, CDR1 ENHRY and CDR2 SYGVKD. The V and J ends lost 4 bases and 1 base respectively, with 10 bases between them. The chain's CDR3 is CAISADISNTEAFF. As DNA, the CDR3 is TGTGCCATCAGTGCTGACATCTCGAACACTGAAGCTTTCTTT.

This clone occurred once. The J gene is TRBJ1-2, the V gene TRBV11-2, with TRBD1 matching over 12 bases. Looked up from germline, CDR1 is SGHAT and CDR2 is FQNNGV. The CDR3 consists of 15 residues. V was clipped by 4 bases and J by 4 bases; unmatched bases: 4. The CDR3 protein is CASSSGQGAAYGYTF. CDR3 DNA sequence: TGTGCCAGCAGCTCGGGACAGGGGGCGGCCTATGGCTACACCTTC.

This clone was detected a few times. The V and J genes are TRBV14 and TRBJ2-3; D gene uncertain. This CDR3 spans 13 amino acids. V shed 0 bases and J shed 6 bases, with 7 bases lying between them. Germline-derived CDR1 and CDR2 are SGHDN and FVKESK. For the CDR3, the DNA is TGTGCCAGCAGCCAAGACCAGGTGGATACGCAGTATTTT. Its translation: CASSQDQVDTQYF.

CDR3 DNA: TGTGCTAGTGGTTTTTTCGTTAGCGGTACTAATGAGCAGTTCTTC. Protein product: CASGFFVSGTNEQFF. The J gene is TRBJ2-1, the V gene TRBV12-5; TRBD2 is a possible D gene (6 bases). Trimming pared 3 bases from V and 7 bases from J, leaving 16 bases between. Germline V lookup: CDR1 LGHNT, CDR2 FRNRAP. This CDR3 has 15 amino acids.

The V and J genes are TRBV6-6 and TRBJ2-5; 11 bases are shared with TRBD2. CDR1 and CDR2 from the germline V gene are MNHNY and SVGAGI (reference sequence). The CDR3 has 15 amino acids. With 6 bases clipped from V and 7 bases from J, the junction kept 10 bases outside the gene matches. The CDR3 DNA is TGTGCCAGCAGCCGTCGGGATAGCGGGGGGGGGACCCAGTACTTC. Translating it yields CASSRRDSGGGTQYF.

This chain links TRBV27 with TRBJ2-1, with 9 nucleotides matching TRBD1. V shed 5 bases, J shed 3 bases, and the junction held 17 bases outside the gene matches. This CDR3 has 19 amino acids. CDR1 is MNHEY, CDR2 SMNVEV, per germline (reference sequence). The CDR3 DNA reads TGTGCCAGCAGTCCGGGACAGGGACTGGCCGGGGGTTACTACAATGAGCAGTTCTTC. It codes for CASSPGQGLAGGYYNEQFF.

The chain carries TRBV5-4 and TRBJ2-1; D perhaps matches TRBD2 (5 bases). This CDR3 is 13 amino acids long. Between the trimmed V and J ends, which lost 4 bases and 5 bases, there was a span of 10 bases. CDR1 and CDR2 from the germline V gene are SGHNT and YYREEE (reference sequence). Here the CDR3 DNA reads TGTGCCAGCAGCGGGAGTTTGAACAATGAGCAGTTCTTC. Its translation: CASSGSLNNEQFF.